These T cell receptor beta chains were read from a single sample in a study of blood T cell repertoires in COVID-19. Clones were read by immunoSEQ multiplex PCR, and TCRdb kept only the in-frame ones, dropping some. Altogether 470,000 or so clones are present, 80% to 90% being singletons, with the ten largest covering roughly 3.2%. Sequencing used peripheral blood. Source of these receptors: a human donor in a cohort sampled during active COVID-19. Both conserved end residues are trimmed from each CDR3. D genes are given only for firm matches.

v_call	j_call	d_call	cdr3_aa
TRBV3-1/TRBV3-2	TRBJ2-1	NA	ASSQSRNSYNEQF
TRBV30	TRBJ1-5	NA	AWQGLGGVTQPQH
TRBV4-3	TRBJ1-2	NA	ASSQVGTGLGYT
TRBV7-2	TRBJ2-2	NA	ASSPDTTGELF
TRBV30	TRBJ1-1	NA	AWSVRGNTEAF
TRBV21-1	TRBJ2-7	NA	ASSTSPQY
TRBV7-2	TRBJ1-5	TRBD1	ASSLRTGGNQPQH
TRBV5-1	TRBJ2-5	TRBD1	ASSLPGQGETQY
TRBV3-1/TRBV3-2	TRBJ2-3	TRBD2	ASSRGGGSGPDTQY
TRBV2	TRBJ2-3	TRBD2	ASSEGLAGGWYTQY
TRBV7-3	TRBJ2-3	NA	ASTDGDTSTDTQY
TRBV5-4	TRBJ1-2	TRBD1	ASSLGTEPYGYT
TRBV5-6	TRBJ1-2	TRBD1	ASSVPGGDALTDYGYT
TRBV3-1/TRBV3-2	TRBJ2-5	TRBD1	ASSLDRGPGETQY
TRBV30	TRBJ2-7	NA	AWGDLGAGEQY
TRBV7-3	TRBJ2-7	TRBD2	ASSHSGASGYEQY
TRBV28	TRBJ2-1	TRBD2	ASTSGTSLRSSYNEQF
TRBV7-8	TRBJ2-1	NA	ASSPLAVKNEQF
TRBV4-1	TRBJ2-5	TRBD2	ASSQDLAGVGQETQY
TRBV7-2	TRBJ1-2	TRBD1	ASSFRTGAGYGYT
TRBV6-2/TRBV6-3	TRBJ2-3	TRBD2	ASSYLGVAGAAQY
TRBV6-5	TRBJ2-7	TRBD1	ASRGTGRPVEQY
TRBV6-5	TRBJ1-2	TRBD1	ASSLDRVLEGYT
TRBV3-1/TRBV3-2	TRBJ1-5	NA	ASSQDTGTGQPQH
TRBV7-8	TRBJ1-1	TRBD1	ASSADRFTFPEAF
TRBV18	TRBJ1-3	TRBD1	ASSPPTGRHGNTIY
TRBV7-2	TRBJ2-7	TRBD2	ASSLDGGRGARREQY
TRBV6-6	TRBJ1-2	TRBD1	ASTQDRGVYGYT
TRBV7-6	TRBJ2-2	NA	ASSEGAGELF
TRBV28	TRBJ1-2	NA	ASRFPTTYGYT
TRBV28	TRBJ1-1	NA	ASSTARAGDGDTEAF
TRBV5-1	TRBJ2-2	TRBD2	ASSHPRGLASGELF
TRBV19	TRBJ2-7	NA	ASSIGPAAGEQY
TRBV28	TRBJ2-5	NA	ASGGAPQETQY
TRBV12-3/TRBV12-4	TRBJ1-1	NA	ASSLQGNTEAF
TRBV6-6	TRBJ1-1	TRBD1	ASSAGGWTEAF
TRBV6-5	TRBJ2-3	NA	ASSYSMSSIDTQY
TRBV30	TRBJ1-1	TRBD1	AWSASRTGRLDTEAF
TRBV3-1/TRBV3-2	TRBJ1-5	NA	ASSQGAGSNQPQH
TRBV12-5	TRBJ2-3	TRBD2	ASGLARAGGWTDTQY
TRBV7-3	TRBJ1-1	NA	ASSLFGQLLMNTEAF
TRBV18	TRBJ2-7	TRBD1	ASSPAGTGVYEQY
TRBV5-4	TRBJ2-3	TRBD1	ASSSSGQDFLGTQY
TRBV18	TRBJ1-1	NA	ASSPRDTEAF
TRBV24-1	TRBJ2-2	TRBD1	ATSGAGTGAGELF
TRBV19	TRBJ1-6	NA	ASSIRGNNSPLH
TRBV29-1	TRBJ1-2	NA	SVEVTNNHGYT
TRBV28	TRBJ1-4	TRBD1	ASSLGGGRSIYEKLF
TRBV28	TRBJ1-2	TRBD1	ASSLWGQSYYGYT
TRBV2	TRBJ1-6	TRBD1	ASMEGQGKESPLH
TRBV7-2	TRBJ1-2	TRBD1	ASSRDRVPSGYT
TRBV12-5	TRBJ2-1	NA	ASGYNVDEQF
TRBV7-8	TRBJ2-5	TRBD2	ASIWGLAGGQQETQY
TRBV2	TRBJ1-5	TRBD1	ASSEQQGGQPQH
TRBV18	TRBJ2-5	NA	ASSLQLQETQY
TRBV9	TRBJ2-2	NA	ASSQGLPVRELF
TRBV7-8	TRBJ2-3	NA	ASSLKEADTQY
TRBV24-1	TRBJ2-1	TRBD2	ATSDRGLAVYNEQF
TRBV11-3	TRBJ2-1	NA	ASSLGAAETNEQF